This TCR beta chain appears in the sequencing data of a study of blood T cell repertoires in COVID-19. Across the whole study: Samples representing acute and convalescent COVID-19 were sourced from the United States, Italy and Spain. The analysed material was cDNA or gDNA that came from T cells, B-cell-depleted T cells, or PBMCs.

This clone appeared a few times. Source study methods: Estimation of nucleated cell counts was performed using reference gene primer amplification. Sequencing used immunoSEQ multiplex PCR; TCRdb keeps in-frame clones, though not all of them. The V and J calls and the clone size are those of that table, but D and trimming were determined from the DNA. The sample yields over 150,000 clones, under 90% seen once. The CDR3 spans 15 residues. V lost 0 bases and J lost 3; bases outside the gene matches: 5. Germline CDR1 reads SGDLS; CDR2 reads YYNGEE. The chain recombines TRBV9 with TRBJ2-7, with TRBD2 matching over 8 bases. This sequence originates from an elderly woman with acute or convalescent COVID-19. Sequencing was carried out using peripheral blood. CDR3 loop: CASSVGDSGVYEQYF. Written as DNA, the CDR3 is TGTGCCAGCAGCGTAGGGGATAGCGGGGTCTACGAGCAGTACTTC. Full variable domain (rest looked up from reference TRBV9 and TRBJ2-7): DSGVTQTPKHLITATGQRVTLRCSPRSGDLSVYWYQQSLDQGLQFLIQYYNGEERAKGNILERFSAQQFPDLHSELNLSSLELGDSALYFCASSVGDSGVYEQYFGPGTRLTVT.